The 22 T cell receptor beta chains below come from one sample, sequenced in a study of blood T cell repertoires in COVID-19. Clones were sequenced by immunoSEQ multiplex PCR, and TCRdb holds only the in-frame ones, with some missing. The table shows roughly 240,000 clones, with about nine tenths occurring only once. Input material: peripheral blood. The origin of the receptors is a woman between 55 and 75 years old who had recovered from COVID-19.

This clone was observed a single time. V is TRBV29-1 and J is TRBJ2-7; TRBD2 might be the D (5 bases). The CDR3 has 14 residues. V lost 3 bases to trimming and J lost 4 bases, with 16 bases between them. Germline values: CDR1 SQVTM, CDR2 ANQGSEA. The CDR3 sequence is CSVDTSFCAYEQYF. The CDR3 bases are TGCAGCGTTGATACTAGTTTCTGCGCGTACGAGCAGTACTTC.

The J gene is TRBJ2-3, the V gene TRBV15; the match to TRBD1 covers 7 bases. Germline V gives CDR1 LNHNV, CDR2 YYDKDF (reference sequence). The CDR3 contains 15 residues. V shed 1 base and J 5 bases; nucleotides not matched to a gene: 6. CDR3 loop: CATSRGAGGKDTQYF. The DNA for the CDR3 is TGTGCCACCAGCAGAGGGGCAGGGGGTAAAGATACGCAGTATTTT. Combining the CDR3 with reference TRBV15 and TRBJ2-3 gives the whole variable domain DAMVIQNPRYQVTQFGKPVTLSCSQTLNHNVMYWYQQKSSQAPKLLFHYYDKDFNNEADTPDNFQSRRPNTSFCFLDIRSPGLGDTAMYLCATSRGAGGKDTQYFGPGTRLTVL.

In the case of this clone: This sample also contains other DNA sequences that code for the same CDR3. The chain employs TRBV5-1 and TRBJ1-3, with D unclear. CDR1 and CDR2 from the germline V gene are SGHRS and YFSETQ. V was pared by 0 bases and J by 3 bases, with 7 bases between. The CDR3 sequence is 14 residues long. CDR3 in DNA: TGCGCCAGCAGCTTGGCGGGGTATGGAAACACCATATATTTT. It codes for CASSLAGYGNTIYF.

This clone was observed a handful of times. The chain is built from TRBV6-6 and TRBJ1-5; maybe TRBD1 (5 bases). The germline V and J ends were trimmed by 2 bases and 2 bases, with 10 bases remaining between them. This CDR3 has 15 residues. Germline V gene lookup returns CDR1 MNHNY and CDR2 SVGAGI (reference sequence). CDR3 sequence: CASSYGGARNQPQHF. In DNA, the CDR3 is TGTGCCAGCAGTTACGGAGGGGCCCGCAATCAGCCCCAGCATTTT.

This sequence joins TRBV6-5 and TRBJ1-3; possibly TRBD1 for D (6 bases). The germline V gene has CDR1 MNHEY and CDR2 SVGAGI. V gave up 7 bases and J gave up 0 bases, with 10 bases separating them. The CDR3 is 14 residues long. The CDR3 coding sequence is TGTGCCAGCATTCAGACAGGCTCTGGAAACACCATATATTTT. This sequence encodes CASIQTGSGNTIYF.

This clone was counted a few times. The chain recombines TRBV28 with TRBJ2-1; 14 bases agree with TRBD2. Germline lookup yields CDR1 MDHEN and CDR2 SYDVKM. Trimming took 6 bases from V and 13 from J; bases not matched to a gene: 11. CDR3 length: 15 amino acids. CDR3 in DNA: TGTGCCAGCAGCCCGACTAGCGGGGGGGCTTCATCCCAGTTCTTC. Amino acid sequence: CASSPTSGGASSQFF.

The V call is TRBV18, the J call TRBJ1-6, with 8 nucleotides matching TRBD1. The CDR3 runs to 15 residues. The ends lost 6 bases at V and 5 bases at J; junction bases unmatched: 6. Germline lookup yields CDR1 KGHSH and CDR2 LQKENI. Here the CDR3 reads CASSSNRGNNSPLHF. CDR3 nucleotide sequence: TGTGCCAGCTCTTCCAACAGGGGGAATAATTCACCCCTCCACTTT.

The CDR3 is CATTGPGNYGYTF. DNA for the CDR3: TGTGCCACCACCGGCCCAGGGAACTATGGCTACACCTTC. The chain combines TRBV28 with TRBJ1-2; D possibly corresponds to TRBD1 (5 bases). Trimming pared 10 bases from V and 2 bases from J, leaving 14 bases between. CDR3 length: 13 residues. The germline gives CDR1 MDHEN, CDR2 SYDVKM.

V and J are TRBV7-9 and TRBJ1-2; 11 positions agree with TRBD1. J gave up 3 bases and V 5 bases, and 2 bases lay outside the gene matches. Germline loops: CDR1 SEHNR, CDR2 FQNEAQ (reference sequence). There are 14 residues in the CDR3. In nucleotides, the CDR3 is TGTGCCAGCAGCAGGGGACAGGGGGACTATGGCTACACCTTC. Translation gives CASSRGQGDYGYTF.

V and J are TRBV28 and TRBJ1-2; TRBD1 matches 8 bases. Germline V CDR1 and CDR2: MDHEN, SYDVKM. There are 14 residues in the CDR3. V lost 5 bases and J lost 1; bases outside the gene matches: 3. Written as DNA, the CDR3 is TGTGCCAGCAGTACTGACAGGGGTAACTATGGCTACACCTTC. It is translated as CASSTDRGNYGYTF.

The chain links TRBV28 to TRBJ2-4; D ambiguous. CDR1 MDHEN and CDR2 SYDVKM come from the germline V gene. The V and J ends lost 2 bases and 0 bases respectively, with 8 bases between them. This CDR3 region has 15 residues. CDR3 bases: TGTGCCAGCAGTTTAACAGTACTAGCCAAAAACATTCAGTACTTC. Translation gives CASSLTVLAKNIQYF.

J is TRBJ1-6 and V is TRBV9; 9 bases agree with TRBD1. The V gene end was trimmed by 5 bases and the J gene end by 13 bases; junction bases not matched to a gene: 13. Per the germline V gene, CDR1 is SGDLS and CDR2 is YYNGEE. The CDR3 consists of 15 residues. The CDR3 protein is CASSMEPGTGTPLHF. The CDR3 DNA sequence: TGTGCCAGCAGTATGGAACCCGGGACAGGGACCCCCCTCCACTTT.

This clone was picked up a small number of times. This rearrangement joins TRBV12-3 or TRBV12-4 to TRBJ2-7; D uncertain. The CDR3 runs to 13 residues. V lost 3 bases, J lost 3 bases, and 9 bases lay in between. DNA for the CDR3: TGTGCCAGCAGTTTTGGCCTAGTCTACGAGCAGTACTTC. Translated, it gives CASSFGLVYEQYF.

The chain has TRBV7-2 and TRBJ1-2, with a weak D call TRBD1 (5 bases). V dropped 1 base and J dropped 0 bases, with 15 bases sitting between them. The CDR3 loop spans 17 amino acids. Per the germline V gene, CDR1 is SGHTA and CDR2 is FQGNSA. CDR3 sequence reads: CASSLVDSTIANYGYTF. CDR3 in DNA: TGTGCCAGCAGCTTAGTCGACAGCACCATAGCTAACTATGGCTACACCTTC.

V and J are TRBV18 and TRBJ2-2; TRBD1 agrees at 12 bases. Germline-derived CDR1 and CDR2 are KGHSH and LQKENI. J was trimmed by 8 bases and V by 0 bases; bases with no gene match: 10. The CDR3 is made up of 18 amino acids. The CDR3 spells CASSPPRGQGAPQGELFF. The DNA of the CDR3 is TGTGCCAGCTCACCACCGAGGGGACAGGGGGCGCCTCAAGGGGAGCTGTTTTTT. Based on the CDR3 plus reference TRBV18 and TRBJ2-2, the full variable domain is NAGVMQNPRHLVRRRGQEARLRCSPMKGHSHVYWYRQLPEEGLKFMVYLQKENIIDESGMPKERFSAEFPKEGPSILRIQQVVRGDSAAYFCASSPPRGQGAPQGELFFGEGSRLTVL.

Notes on this clone: The junction departs from germline at one end; a sequencing error may be responsible. The chain combines TRBV6-2 or TRBV6-3 with TRBJ2-2; D perhaps matches TRBD2 (5 bases). The germline gives CDR1 MNHEY, CDR2 SVGEGT. This CDR3 has 14 amino acids. The CDR3 DNA is TGTGCCAGCTGTTACTACGGGGAAGCCGGGGAGCTGTTTTTT. It specifies CASCYYGEAGELFF.

The V and J genes are TRBV19 and TRBJ2-3; 9 nucleotides line up with TRBD2. This CDR3 contains 17 residues. The V gene end was trimmed by 7 bases and the J gene end by 7 bases; junction bases not matched to a gene: 18. The germline V gene has CDR1 LNHDA and CDR2 SQIVND (reference sequence). Here the CDR3 DNA reads TGTGCCAGTACCCCCCCCTGGGGCGGGGGGGTCCGTAATACGCAGTATTTT. It translates to CASTPPWGGGVRNTQYF.

Here the CDR3 reads CASSPRDYYEQYF. The DNA of the CDR3 is TGTGCCAGCAGCCCACGGGACTACTACGAGCAGTACTTC. The chain couples TRBV4-2 to TRBJ2-7; TRBD2 matches 7 bases. CDR1 and CDR2 from the germline V gene are LGHNA and YNFKEQ. This CDR3 is 13 amino acids long. V was clipped by 4 bases and J by 3 bases; unmatched bases: 3.

The V and J genes are TRBV11-3 and TRBJ2-3, with a possible D match to TRBD2 (7 bases). The CDR3 length is 12 residues. Germline V gene lookup returns CDR1 SGHNT and CDR2 YENEEA. Deletions cut 4 bases from V and 13 bases from J, with 15 bases between. The CDR3 loop is CASSYGGPPKYF. In DNA, the CDR3 is TGTGCCAGCAGCTACGGGGGGCCCCCCAAGTATTTT.

The chain joins TRBV2 to TRBJ1-5; D is perhaps TRBD1 (6 bases). The CDR3 runs 13 residues. Germline CDR1 SNHLY, CDR2 FYNNEI. Trimming cost V 6 bases and J 5 bases, with 11 bases left between them. CDR3 in amino acids: CASSRDNHQPQHF. Here the CDR3 DNA reads TGTGCCAGCAGCCGGGACAATCATCAGCCCCAGCATTTT.

The chain is built from TRBV27 and TRBJ2-7, with D possibly matching TRBD2 (5 bases). V lost 5 bases, J lost 6 bases, and 14 bases lay in between. CDR1 is MNHEY and CDR2 is SMNVEV in the germline V gene (reference sequence). The CDR3 is made up of 13 amino acids. The CDR3 region has the DNA TGTGCCAGCAGTCACGGGGTTTGGGGCGAGCAGTACTTC. Protein: CASSHGVWGEQYF.

This chain links TRBV5-5 with TRBJ2-7; perhaps TRBD1 as D (7 bases). Germline V lookup: CDR1 SGHKS, CDR2 YYEKEE (reference sequence). V was clipped by 4 bases and J by 2 bases, with 16 bases between them. This CDR3 has 15 amino acids. The CDR3 here is CASSPLGGQTYEQYF. The CDR3 nucleotides are TGTGCCAGCAGCCCTTTGGGGGGACAGACCTACGAGCAGTACTTC.